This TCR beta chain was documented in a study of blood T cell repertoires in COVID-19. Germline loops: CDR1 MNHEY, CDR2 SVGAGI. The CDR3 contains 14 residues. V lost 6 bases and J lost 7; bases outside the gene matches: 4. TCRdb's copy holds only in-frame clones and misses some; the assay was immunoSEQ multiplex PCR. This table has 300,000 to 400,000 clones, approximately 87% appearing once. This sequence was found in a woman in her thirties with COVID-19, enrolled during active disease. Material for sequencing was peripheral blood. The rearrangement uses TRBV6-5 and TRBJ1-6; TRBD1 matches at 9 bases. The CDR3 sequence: CASRGTGFNSPLHF. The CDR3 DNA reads TGTGCCAGCAGGGGGACAGGGTTCAATTCACCCCTCCACTTT.